These 26 T cell receptor beta chains share one sample of origin, sequenced in a study of cytomegalovirus exposure and HLA in healthy donors. Amplification used 60 Vbeta primers and 13 Jbeta primers. The table came from immunoSEQ multiplex PCR; TCRdb's copy has only in-frame clones and leaves some out. The sample has around 86,000 clones; 60% to 80% are singletons. Sequenced: PBMCs. The receptors stem from a female donor in good health and CMV-seronegative.

V is TRBV7-2 and J is TRBJ1-2, with 7 bases identical to TRBD1. Germline CDR1 and CDR2: SGHTA and FQGNSA. The length of the CDR3 is 14 residues. Unmatched junction bases numbered 8, after V lost 8 bases and J lost 2 bases. DNA for the CDR3: TGTGCCAGCGAGCCGGGACAGCTCAACTATGGCTACACCTTC. Translation gives CASEPGQLNYGYTF.

V is TRBV2 and J is TRBJ1-2; D possibly corresponds to TRBD1 (6 bases). This CDR3 has 14 residues. Germline CDR1 is SNHLY and CDR2 is FYNNEI. V shed 3 bases and J shed 0 bases, with 8 bases lying between them. The CDR3 here is CASSDRGANYGYTF. The CDR3 DNA is TGTGCCAGCAGTGACAGGGGAGCTAACTATGGCTACACCTTC.

The V call is TRBV23-1, the J call TRBJ1-2, with a tentative D call TRBD1 (6 bases). TRBV23-1 counts as an open reading frame of uncertain function. V was cut by 1 base and J by 10 bases, with 22 bases left in between. The length of the CDR3 is 16 residues. CDR3: CASSQCAGQTFFIYTF. Here the CDR3 DNA reads TGCGCCAGCAGTCAATGTGCCGGACAGACTTTTTTTATCTACACCTTC.

V gene TRBV18 combines with J gene TRBJ1-1; a possible D gene is TRBD1 (5 bases). Trimming removed 3 bases from V and 11 bases from J, with 10 bases in between. There are 11 residues in the CDR3. CDR1 and CDR2 (germline): KGHSH, LQKENI. The CDR3 region has the DNA TGTGCCAGCTCACCTCCCGGACACGCTTTCTTT. This codes for CASSPPGHAFF.

The chain recombines TRBV7-2 with TRBJ2-3; 9 positions agree with TRBD2. CDR1 and CDR2 (germline): SGHTA, FQGNSA. The CDR3 totals 16 residues. Trimming removed 5 bases from V and 1 base from J; junction bases left unmatched: 7. The CDR3 DNA sequence: TGTGCCAGCAGCCGTCGAGCGGGGGGCCGCACAGATACGCAGTATTTT. Translated, it gives CASSRRAGGRTDTQYF.

The rearrangement links TRBV4-3 to TRBJ2-7; TRBD1 might be the D (5 bases). Trimming took off 4 bases at V and 6 bases at J, with 16 bases between the two ends. The CDR3 totals 14 residues. Germline lookup yields CDR1 LGHNA and CDR2 YSLEER. The DNA for the CDR3 is TGCGCCAGCAGCCCTACCGTGCCTACAGGCGAGCAGTACTTC. Translated: CASSPTVPTGEQYF.

The chain is built from TRBV7-3 and TRBJ1-2, with a tentative D call TRBD1 (6 bases). CDR3 size: 13 residues. The germline gives CDR1 SGHTA, CDR2 FQGTGA. The V end was cut by 4 bases, the J end by 3 bases, with 9 bases between. The CDR3 loop reads CASSYRVDYGYTF. CDR3 DNA: TGTGCCAGCAGCTACAGGGTTGACTATGGCTACACCTTC.

The gene calls are TRBV28 and TRBJ1-1; 8 nucleotides align to TRBD1. The ends lost 2 bases at V and 5 bases at J; junction bases unmatched: 7. The CDR3 consists of 15 residues. The germline V gene has CDR1 MDHEN and CDR2 SYDVKM. The CDR3 spells CASSLGSGGRTEAFF. CDR3 bases: TGTGCCAGCAGTTTAGGGTCAGGGGGCCGAACTGAAGCTTTCTTT.

The chain combines TRBV10-3 with TRBJ1-1; a weak D match, TRBD1 (5 bases). V was pared by 3 bases and J by 1 base, with 9 bases between. CDR3 length equals 14 residues. Germline CDR1 is ENHRY and CDR2 is SYGVKD. This CDR3 is CAISERGQNTEAFF. As DNA, the CDR3 is TGTGCCATCAGTGAAAGGGGCCAGAACACTGAAGCTTTCTTT.

This rearrangement joins TRBV7-3 to TRBJ2-5; the match to TRBD2 covers 8 bases. With V trimmed by 0 bases and J by 5 bases, 2 bases remained unmatched. The CDR3 covers 14 residues. CDR1 is SGHTA, CDR2 FQGTGA, per germline. CDR3 region: CASSLTPGGETQYF. The CDR3 coding sequence is TGTGCCAGCAGCTTAACGCCGGGGGGGGAGACCCAGTACTTC.

The chain links TRBV2 to TRBJ1-4, with D perhaps TRBD1 (6 bases). Germline loops: CDR1 SNHLY, CDR2 FYNNEI. Trimming removed 3 bases at V and 7 bases at J, with 12 bases between. The CDR3 spans 14 residues. As DNA, the CDR3 is TGTGCCAGCAGTGAGCAGGGGCAGGGTGAAAAACTGTTTTTT. This translates into CASSEQGQGEKLFF.

In its sample, this clone was seen once. The V gene is TRBV2, the J gene TRBJ2-7, with D perhaps matching TRBD2 (5 bases). The CDR3 consists of 14 residues. Germline V gene lookup returns CDR1 SNHLY and CDR2 FYNNEI. V was trimmed by 4 bases and J by 6 bases, leaving 16 bases between them. CDR3 nucleotides: TGTGCCAGCAGTGGAGGGATCGCTACACCCGAGCAGTACTTC. Translated, it gives CASSGGIATPEQYF.

This clone was seen once. This chain joins TRBV7-2 and TRBJ2-5; no reliable D call. CDR1 is SGHTA and CDR2 is FQGNSA in the germline V gene. V was shortened by 4 bases and J by 5 bases, with 20 bases between the two germline ends. The CDR3 runs to 16 residues. The chain's CDR3 is CASSSILRLGSETQYF. The DNA for the CDR3 is TGTGCCAGCAGCTCCATCCTTCGTCTCGGGTCGGAGACCCAGTACTTC.

For this clone: One junction end does not reproduce the germline sequence, and a read error may be involved. V is TRBV20-1 and J is TRBJ1-2; maybe TRBD1 (6 bases). Per the germline V gene, CDR1 is DFQATT and CDR2 is SNEGSKA (reference sequence). This CDR3 is 11 amino acids long. Here the CDR3 reads CSARGGGGYTF. The CDR3 coding sequence is TGCAGTGCCAGAGGGGGAGGTGGCTACACCTTC.

The chain links TRBV6-6 to TRBJ2-3; 8 nucleotides align to TRBD1. This CDR3 is built from 14 residues. CDR1 is MNHNY and CDR2 is SVGAGI in the germline V gene (reference sequence). V trimming: 4 bases; J trimming: 2 bases; junction bases outside the gene matches: 2. CDR3 nucleotides: TGTGCCAGCAGTTGGGGACAGGCCACAGATACGCAGTATTTT. It is translated as CASSWGQATDTQYF.

The chain recombines TRBV9 with TRBJ1-3, with D maybe TRBD1 (6 bases). CDR1 is SGDLS and CDR2 is YYNGEE in the germline V gene. This CDR3 is 19 amino acids long. V lost 3 bases and J lost 4, with 26 bases in between. CDR3 nucleotide sequence: TGTGCCAGCAGCGCACATGGCAGGGGTGAGGTGTCTCTGGGAAACACCATATATTTT. Its translation: CASSAHGRGEVSLGNTIYF.

The chain links TRBV6-5 to TRBJ1-4; 7 nucleotides line up with TRBD1. CDR3 length: 16 amino acids. J lost 7 bases, V lost 0 bases, and 8 bases had no gene match. Germline CDR1 MNHEY, CDR2 SVGAGI. This chain's CDR3 is CASSYSAQGEVEKLFF. CDR3 DNA: TGTGCCAGCAGTTACTCCGCCCAGGGGGAGGTTGAAAAACTGTTTTTT.

The gene calls are TRBV14 and TRBJ2-3; 10 positions match TRBD2. Per germline, CDR1 SGHDN and CDR2 FVKESK. The CDR3 runs to 20 residues. Germline trimming cut 5 bases from V and 0 bases from J; bases unmatched to any gene: 17. The CDR3 loop reads CASSKRRWTSGETSTDTQYF. CDR3 sequence (DNA): TGTGCCAGCAGCAAAAGGAGGTGGACTAGCGGAGAGACTAGCACAGATACGCAGTATTTT. The complete variable domain, with remaining parts taken from reference TRBV14 and TRBJ2-3, reads EAGVTQFPSHSVIEKGQTVTLRCDPISGHDNLYWYRRVMGKEIKFLLHFVKESKQDESGMPNNRFLAERTGGTYSTLKVQPAELEDSGVYFCASSKRRWTSGETSTDTQYFGPGTRLTVL.

The V call is TRBV5-4, the J call TRBJ1-2; tentatively, D is TRBD1 (5 bases). V was trimmed by 4 bases and J by 3 bases, leaving 13 bases between them. The CDR3 runs to 14 residues. The germline CDR1 and CDR2 sequences are SGHNT and YYREEE (reference sequence). CDR3 DNA: TGTGCCAGCAGCCCCCTGGACAAAGACTATGGCTACACCTTC. The encoded protein is CASSPLDKDYGYTF.

This clone was seen only once. This chain links TRBV5-1 with TRBJ2-3; D gene ambiguous. Trimming stripped 0 bases from V and 2 bases from J, with 10 bases between. Germline CDR1 reads SGHRS; CDR2 reads YFSETQ. The CDR3 is 15 residues long. CDR3: CASSLEFADTDTQYF. The CDR3 DNA reads as TGCGCCAGCAGCTTGGAATTCGCGGACACAGATACGCAGTATTTT.

V usage is TRBV13 and J usage is TRBJ2-1, with D unclear. In germline, CDR1 is PRHDT, CDR2 FYEKMQ (reference sequence). CDR3 size: 17 residues. V was cut by 5 bases and J by 5 bases, with 22 bases left in between. The CDR3 sequence is CASSIRESTTLHNEQFF. CDR3 DNA sequence: TGTGCCAGCAGCATAAGAGAATCCACCACCCTCCACAATGAGCAGTTCTTC.

The rearrangement joins TRBV20-1 to TRBJ1-1, with D unresolved. V lost 5 bases and J 8 bases, leaving 12 bases between the germline ends. The CDR3 sequence is 11 residues long. Germline CDR1 is DFQATT and CDR2 is SNEGSKA (reference sequence). CDR3 sequence (DNA): TGCAGTGCTCCCGGGGTGGGGGAAGCTTTCTTT. This sequence encodes CSAPGVGEAFF.

The V call is TRBV28, the J call TRBJ2-7, with D tentatively TRBD1 (6 bases). In germline, CDR1 is MDHEN, CDR2 SYDVKM. The CDR3 is made up of 13 amino acids. The V and J ends lost 6 bases and 5 bases respectively, with 14 bases between them. The CDR3 sequence: CASSLQGTHEQYF. CDR3 sequence (DNA): TGTGCCAGCAGCCTCCAGGGGACCCACGAGCAGTACTTC.

CDR3 region: CASSEPSNYGYTF. CDR3 DNA: TGTGCCAGCAGTGAACCCTCTAACTATGGCTACACCTTC. The rearrangement joins TRBV2 to TRBJ1-2; D remains unclear. Germline V gene lookup returns CDR1 SNHLY and CDR2 FYNNEI. This CDR3 is 13 amino acids long. V shed 2 bases and J shed 0 bases, with 4 bases lying between them.

V gene TRBV7-9 combines with J gene TRBJ1-1, with 8 bases that match TRBD1. CDR1 and CDR2 from the germline V gene are SEHNR and FQNEAQ (reference sequence). The V gene end was trimmed by 5 bases and the J gene end by 0 bases; junction bases not matched to a gene: 8. CDR3 size: 16 residues. CDR3 in DNA: TGTGCCAGCAGCCGGGACAGGCCACAAATGAACACTGAAGCTTTCTTT. This codes for CASSRDRPQMNTEAFF.

This chain uses TRBV28 with TRBJ1-6; D not certain. Per the germline V gene, CDR1 is MDHEN and CDR2 is SYDVKM. The CDR3 is made up of 14 amino acids. Trimming shortened V by 8 bases and J by 5 bases, and 13 bases separated the two germline ends. CDR3 in DNA: TGTGCCAGCCGGCGGTCCCAAGATAATTCACCCCTCCACTTT. Protein product: CASRRSQDNSPLHF.